Presented here are 30 T cell receptor beta chains from one specimen sequenced in a study of CD8+ T cells in alopecia areata. Reverse transcription of extracted RNA yielded cDNA, which provided the sequencing template. TCRdb keeps only in-frame clones here, not all; method: immunoSEQ multiplex PCR. This table holds about 150,000 clones, 85% to 90% found once. The starting material was CD8+ T cells sorted from blood, obtained at week 0. Every receptor here comes from a human donor with alopecia areata.

CDR3 amino acids: CASSHEGQGYSYEQYF. In nucleotides, the CDR3 is TGCGCCAGCAGCCACGAAGGACAGGGGTATTCCTACGAGCAGTACTTC. This rearrangement joins TRBV4-1 to TRBJ2-7; 9 bases are shared with TRBD1. Germline-derived CDR1 and CDR2 are MGHRA and YSYEKL. V gave up 3 bases and J gave up 1 base; unmatched junction bases: 7. CDR3 size: 16 residues.

The chain is built from TRBV7-3 and TRBJ2-5; D is unresolved. Trimming took off 2 bases at V and 5 bases at J, with 9 bases between the two ends. Germline V gene lookup returns CDR1 SGHTA and CDR2 FQGTGA. The CDR3 has 13 residues. DNA of the CDR3: TGTGCCAGCAGCTTAGCTGATTGGGAGACCCAGTACTTC. This sequence encodes CASSLADWETQYF.

The chain employs TRBV27 and TRBJ1-2; no clear D gene. Trimming left V 8 bases short and J 4 bases short, with 17 bases between. This CDR3 region has 14 residues. CDR1 and CDR2 (germline): MNHEY, SMNVEV (reference sequence). CDR3 in amino acids: CASGAPGEGYGYTF. CDR3 in DNA: TGTGCCAGCGGCGCTCCAGGCGAAGGCTATGGCTACACCTTC.

V gene TRBV30 combines with J gene TRBJ2-7, with D tentatively TRBD1 or TRBD2 (5 bases each). The CDR3 length is 13 residues. Germline assignment: CDR1 GTSNPN and CDR2 SVGIG (reference sequence). Trimming took off 1 base at V and 4 bases at J, with 11 bases between the two ends. The CDR3 protein is CAWSDGASYEQYF. The CDR3 DNA reads TGTGCCTGGAGTGACGGGGCCTCGTACGAGCAGTACTTC. Full variable domain (rest looked up from reference TRBV30 and TRBJ2-7): SQTIHQWPATLVQPVGSPLSLECTVEGTSNPNLYWYRQAAGRGLQLLFYSVGIGQISSEVPQNLSASRPQDRQFILSSKKLLLSDSGFYLCAWSDGASYEQYFGPGTRLTVT.

This chain joins TRBV19 and TRBJ2-1, with 10 bases fitting TRBD1. This CDR3 region has 15 residues. V shed 2 bases and J 4 bases; nucleotides not matched to a gene: 2. Germline-derived CDR1 and CDR2 are LNHDA and SQIVND (reference sequence). The CDR3 nucleotides read TGTGCCAGTAGTATATGGGGACAGGGGTACAATGAGCAGTTCTTC. Protein sequence: CASSIWGQGYNEQFF. The variable domain in full, with the rest retrieved from reference TRBV19 and TRBJ2-1, is DGGITQSPKYLFRKEGQNVTLSCEQNLNHDAMYWYRQDPGQGLRLIYYSQIVNDFQKGDIAEGYSVSREKKESFPLTVTSAQKNPTAFYLCASSIWGQGYNEQFFGPGTRLTVL.

This clone was seen just once. The V call is TRBV11-2, the J call TRBJ2-1; 10 bases line up with TRBD2. The ends lost 4 bases at V and 10 bases at J; junction bases unmatched: 13. Per the germline V gene, CDR1 is SGHAT and CDR2 is FQNNGV. CDR3 length: 16 amino acids. Written as DNA, the CDR3 is TGTGCCAGCAGCTCCCTCCAGCGGGGGGGCCTAAAAGAGCAGTTCTTC. It codes for CASSSLQRGGLKEQFF.

This clone was seen a handful of times. This chain uses TRBV5-6 with TRBJ2-7; D tentatively reads TRBD1 or TRBD2 (5 bases each). The CDR3 length is 17 residues. Germline V gene sequence: CDR1 SGHDT, CDR2 YYEEEE. Trimming shortened V by 2 bases and J by 7 bases, and 25 bases separated the two germline ends. The CDR3 loop is CASSLGTTVSKSGEQYF. CDR3 coding DNA: TGTGCCAGCAGCTTAGGGACGACAGTCTCAAAGTCGGGTGAGCAGTACTTC.

This clone was picked up one time. The rearrangement uses TRBV5-1 and TRBJ2-2, with D unresolved. Trimming pared 2 bases from V and 1 base from J, leaving 6 bases between. The CDR3 extends over 14 amino acids. CDR1 is SGHRS, CDR2 YFSETQ, per germline. The CDR3 nucleotides are TGCGCCAGCAGCTTCACCGTGAACACCGGGGAGCTGTTTTTT. Translated: CASSFTVNTGELFF.

This chain links TRBV27 with TRBJ2-5; D might be TRBD1 (5 bases). The CDR3 has 13 amino acids. V lost 8 bases, J lost 2 bases, and 12 bases lay in between. The germline V gene encodes CDR1 MNHEY and CDR2 SMNVEV (reference sequence). CDR3 sequence reads: CASQMTEQETQYF. The CDR3 DNA follows: TGTGCCAGCCAGATGACAGAACAAGAGACCCAGTACTTC.

CDR3 in DNA: TGCGGCGCTCACGACAGCTACGAGCAGTACTTC. It encodes CGAHDSYEQYF. The gene calls are TRBV29-1 and TRBJ2-7; tentative D call: TRBD1 (5 bases). This CDR3 is built from 11 residues. Per germline, CDR1 SQVTM and CDR2 ANQGSEA.

The V and J genes are TRBV10-3 and TRBJ2-7, with 10 positions matching TRBD1. The ends lost 3 bases at V and 4 bases at J; junction bases unmatched: 6. This CDR3 is 15 amino acids long. CDR1 is ENHRY and CDR2 is SYGVKD in the germline V gene. The CDR3 sequence: CAISDPGTGDYEQYF. The CDR3 coding sequence is TGTGCCATCAGTGACCCCGGGACAGGGGATTACGAGCAGTACTTC.

In nucleotides, the CDR3 is TGCGCCAGCAGCCAAGGACTAACAGGGGACTACGAGCAGTACTTC. This encodes CASSQGLTGDYEQYF. V is TRBV4-1 and J is TRBJ2-7, with 7 bases that match TRBD1. CDR1 is MGHRA and CDR2 is YSYEKL in the germline V gene. The CDR3 loop spans 15 amino acids. J was trimmed by 3 bases and V by 1 base; bases with no gene match: 6.

This clone was counted between two and nine times. J is TRBJ2-7 and V is TRBV29-1, with D hard to call. Germline V gives CDR1 SQVTM, CDR2 ANQGSEA. The CDR3 sequence is 12 residues long. Trimming took off 2 bases at V and 5 bases at J, with 10 bases between the two ends. The CDR3, as DNA: TGCAGCGTTGAACTGGATATTAACGAGCAGTACTTC. This sequence encodes CSVELDINEQYF.

V is TRBV2 and J is TRBJ2-1; TRBD2 matches at 7 bases. With V trimmed by 6 bases and J by 3 bases, 8 bases remained unmatched. Germline CDR1 reads SNHLY; CDR2 reads FYNNEI. This CDR3 region has 15 residues. The CDR3 nucleotides read TGTGCCAGCAGATCCTTTTGGGAGGGCTACAATGAGCAGTTCTTC. It translates to CASRSFWEGYNEQFF.

The V call is TRBV13, the J call TRBJ2-7; D may be TRBD2 (6 bases). Trimming cost V 5 bases and J 0 bases, with 8 bases left between them. Germline-derived CDR1 and CDR2 are PRHDT and FYEKMQ (reference sequence). The CDR3 runs 13 residues. DNA of the CDR3: TGTGCCAGCAGCGGCGGGGACTCCTACGAGCAGTACTTC. Translated, it gives CASSGGDSYEQYF.

In this sample, this clone turned up a few times. The chain uses TRBV11-2 and TRBJ2-7; D is tentatively TRBD1 or TRBD2 (5 bases each). The germline CDR1 and CDR2 sequences are SGHAT and FQNNGV. This CDR3 is 14 amino acids long. The V end lost 8 bases, the J end lost 4 bases, and 18 bases lay between the germline ends. CDR3 DNA sequence: TGTGCCAGCTCATCACAGGAGGCTGAATACGAGCAGTACTTC. As protein: CASSSQEAEYEQYF.

The genes are TRBV27 and TRBJ2-5; D is perhaps TRBD2 (6 bases). Trimming shortened V by 3 bases and J by 11 bases, and 19 bases separated the two germline ends. The CDR3 is 14 amino acids. The germline CDR1 and CDR2 sequences are MNHEY and SMNVEV (reference sequence). CDR3 DNA: TGTGCCAGCAGTTTCTTTAGCGGAGATGGGGAGCAGTACTTC. This codes for CASSFFSGDGEQYF.

Comments on this clone: Other nucleotide sequences in the sample specify the same CDR3. The J gene is TRBJ2-7, the V gene TRBV7-9; D remains unclear. V was pared by 5 bases and J by 1 base, with 3 bases between. Germline CDR1 SEHNR, CDR2 FQNEAQ (reference sequence). This CDR3 comprises 11 residues. CDR3 loop: CASSRSYEQYF. The DNA of the CDR3 is TGTGCCAGCAGCCGTTCCTACGAGCAGTACTTC.

This clone was seen a single time. The chain joins TRBV7-9 to TRBJ2-7; 10 bases agree with TRBD1. The CDR3 has 15 residues. V lost 7 bases and J lost 0; bases outside the gene matches: 6. Germline V gene data show CDR1 as SEHNR and CDR2 as FQNEAQ (reference sequence). The CDR3 here is CASTPGTGVSYEQYF. In nucleotides, the CDR3 is TGTGCCAGCACCCCGGGGACAGGGGTCTCCTACGAGCAGTACTTC.

This chain joins TRBV5-1 and TRBJ2-3; 9 bases agree with TRBD2. The trim removed 7 bases at V and 0 bases at J, leaving 6 bases unmatched. Germline CDR1 and CDR2: SGHRS and YFSETQ. This CDR3 is 15 amino acids long. CDR3 coding DNA: TGCGCCAGCTCTAGCGGGGAGGGGAGCACAGATACGCAGTATTTT. It encodes CASSSGEGSTDTQYF.

The rearrangement joins TRBV21-1 to TRBJ2-7; TRBD1, the table's D call, was not compared with the DNA. TRBV21-1 is a pseudogene segment. The CDR3 is 15 residues long. In nucleotides, the CDR3 is TGTGCCAGCAGCAAAGACAGAATAGTCTCCTACGAGCAGTACTTC. Residues: CASSKDRIVSYEQYF.

This chain connects TRBV29-1 to TRBJ2-1; 10 positions match TRBD2. Germline CDR1 is SQVTM and CDR2 is ANQGSEA. CDR3 length: 12 amino acids. Losses at the gene ends were 7 bases for V and 9 bases for J; bases not matched to a gene: 6. Here the CDR3 reads CSAEGLAPEQFF. In nucleotides, the CDR3 is TGCAGCGCCGAGGGACTAGCGCCTGAGCAGTTCTTC.

The chain joins TRBV6-5 to TRBJ1-5; 9 nucleotides agree with TRBD1. There are 15 residues in the CDR3. CDR1 is MNHEY and CDR2 is SVGAGI in the germline V gene. V shed 5 bases and J 2 bases; nucleotides not matched to a gene: 4. The CDR3 protein is CASSGTGPGNQPQHF. The CDR3 bases are TGTGCCAGCAGTGGGACAGGGCCTGGCAATCAGCCCCAGCATTTT.

This clone has more than one count but fewer than ten. The chain links TRBV4-1 to TRBJ2-7, with 7 nucleotides matching TRBD2. This CDR3 has 14 amino acids. The germline V gene has CDR1 MGHRA and CDR2 YSYEKL. V lost 6 bases, J lost 7 bases, and 12 bases stayed unmatched. CDR3 nucleotides: TGCGCCAGCAGTCTGTCGGCAGGGAGGGAAGAGCAGTACTTC. Protein: CASSLSAGREEQYF.

The chain employs TRBV7-2 and TRBJ1-1; D might be TRBD1 (5 bases). Between the trimmed V and J ends, which lost 5 bases and 10 bases, there was a span of 20 bases. The length of the CDR3 is 14 residues. Germline CDR1 reads SGHTA; CDR2 reads FQGNSA. The CDR3 DNA is TGTGCCAGCAGCCGGCCCGGGACCCATTTACCAGCTTTCTTT. Translated: CASSRPGTHLPAFF.

The J gene is TRBJ1-2, the V gene TRBV7-9; D perhaps matches TRBD1 (5 bases). Germline assignment: CDR1 SEHNR and CDR2 FQNEAQ (reference sequence). V was shortened by 3 bases and J by 0 bases, with 8 bases between the two germline ends. The CDR3 is made up of 14 amino acids. CDR3 sequence (DNA): TGTGCCAGCAGCTTGCAGGGTTCTAACTATGGCTACACCTTC. Translation: CASSLQGSNYGYTF.

The V gene is TRBV5-6, the J gene TRBJ2-1; 7 nucleotides agree with TRBD2. CDR1 and CDR2 (germline): SGHDT, YYEEEE. The CDR3 is 14 residues long. The trim removed 3 bases at V and 8 bases at J, leaving 8 bases unmatched. CDR3: CASSSGLEDHEQFF. The CDR3 DNA sequence: TGTGCCAGCAGCTCCGGACTAGAAGACCATGAGCAGTTCTTC.

The chain couples TRBV7-3 to TRBJ2-7; D is unresolved. The CDR3 loop spans 14 amino acids. Germline V lookup: CDR1 SGHTA, CDR2 FQGTGA. V was pared by 1 base and J by 0 bases, with 7 bases between. CDR3 sequence: CASSLRGDSYEQYF. The CDR3 DNA is TGTGCCAGCAGCTTAAGAGGCGACTCCTACGAGCAGTACTTC.

The V and J genes are TRBV7-9 and TRBJ2-2; D perhaps matches TRBD2 (6 bases). CDR3 length: 16 amino acids. V lost 5 bases, J lost 4 bases, and 17 bases lay in between. Germline CDR1 and CDR2: SEHNR and FQNEAQ (reference sequence). CDR3 sequence (DNA): TGTGCCAGCAGCCCGGTGGCCTCCGGGAGCACCGGGGAGCTGTTTTTT. Its translation is CASSPVASGSTGELFF.

The chain links TRBV5-6 to TRBJ1-2; TRBD1 is a possible D gene (5 bases). The V gene's germline CDR1 is SGHDT and CDR2 YYEEEE. The ends were cut back, 0 bases at V and 2 bases at J, with 8 bases in the middle. This CDR3 region has 14 residues. CDR3 residues: CASSLEQANYGYTF. Written as DNA, the CDR3 is TGTGCCAGCAGCTTGGAACAGGCCAACTATGGCTACACCTTC.